The TCR beta chain under discussion was sequenced for a study of CXCR3-negative and CXCR3-positive naive CD8 T cells. Study conclusions and caveats: Comparably high diversity was seen in both naive subsets, and much lower diversity in memory CD8+ cells. TRB CDR3s of CXCR3-positive naive cells were more hydrophobic than those of CXCR3-negative naive cells.

This clonotype is identified as medium-sized from frequency. The antigen is undetermined. CDR1 is SQVTM and CDR2 is ANQGSEA in the germline V gene. The CDR3 spans 16 residues. UMI-labeled TRB cDNA libraries were prepared by 5' RACE. From its re-call of the 5' RACE reads, TCRdb lists each CDR3 protein once, without DNA. The table for this sample gives 5,000 to 6,500 distinct CDR3 sequences. The sequence was obtained from a human donor in good health. Some clones in this sample may be carry-over from other donors' samples. The chain joins TRBV29-1 to TRBJ2-2; as DNA is missing, the TRBD2 call by TCRdb cannot be tested. Sequences were obtained from naive CXCR3+ CD8+ T cells from blood. Subset in this sample: CD45RO-CCR7+CD27+CD95- naive CD8+ T cells expressing CXCR3 (TNR3+). Here the CDR3 reads CSVGGGTRLNTGELFF.